These 31 T cell receptor beta chains came from one sample sequenced in a study of CD8+ T cells in alopecia areata. Following extraction, RNA underwent reverse transcription to cDNA, which served as the sequencing template. The method was immunoSEQ multiplex PCR; TCRdb's version includes in-frame clones alone and lacks a portion of them. The sample carries 160,000 or so clones, 58% recorded once. Sample treatment: oral pan-JAK inhibitor, 5-10 mg twice daily. Sample: CD4+ T cells sorted from blood, taken between weeks 55 and 65, from a patient treated with tofacitinib. These receptor sequences come from a human donor with alopecia areata.

This chain uses TRBV4-1 with TRBJ1-2, with D possibly being TRBD1 (5 bases). The CDR3 runs 14 residues. Trimming left V 0 bases short and J 4 bases short, with 9 bases between. CDR1 and CDR2 from the germline V gene are MGHRA and YSYEKL. The CDR3 nucleotides read TGCGCCAGCAGCCAAGATGGGACGGCCTATGGCTACACCTTC. It yields the protein CASSQDGTAYGYTF.

A remark on this clone: One end of the junction does not line up with germline, which may come from a read error. The rearrangement uses TRBV7-7 and TRBJ2-2, with 10 bases fitting TRBD1. This CDR3 comprises 14 residues. The V gene's germline CDR1 is SSHAT and CDR2 FNYEAQ (reference sequence). For the CDR3, the DNA is TGTGCTAGCAGCCTTGGGACAGGGGACGGGGAGCTGTTTTTT. As protein: CASSLGTGDGELFF.

The chain employs TRBV5-6 and TRBJ2-6, with D perhaps matching TRBD1 (5 bases). From germline, CDR1 is SGHDT and CDR2 YYEEEE. The V end lost 4 bases, the J end lost 2 bases, and 13 bases lay between the germline ends. This CDR3 is 16 amino acids long. The CDR3 bases are TGTGCCAGCAGCCAAAAGGTGACAGCTGGGGCCAACGTCCTGACTTTC. Translating gives CASSQKVTAGANVLTF. The whole variable domain, filled in from reference TRBV5-6 and TRBJ2-6, reads DAGVTQSPTHLIKTRGQQVTLRCSPKSGHDTVSWYQQALGQGPQFIFQYYEEEERQRGNFPDRFSGHQFPNYSSELNVNALLLGDSALYLCASSQKVTAGANVLTFGAGSRLTVL.

The rearrangement joins TRBV2 to TRBJ2-5; D could derive from TRBD1 or TRBD2 (5 bases each). Germline values: CDR1 SNHLY, CDR2 FYNNEI. Trimming took 8 bases from V and 1 from J, leaving 5 bases between them. This CDR3 has 11 amino acids. The CDR3 region has the DNA TGTGCCAGCGGGGGCCAAGAGACCCAGTACTTC. Amino acid sequence: CASGGQETQYF.

The chain has TRBV6-5 and TRBJ1-1, with no clear D. Trimming cost V 6 bases and J 1 base, with 9 bases left between them. Germline V lookup: CDR1 MNHEY, CDR2 SVGAGI. This CDR3 contains 13 residues. The CDR3 reads CASRTQKNTEAFF. As DNA, the CDR3 is TGTGCCAGCAGGACCCAGAAGAACACTGAAGCTTTCTTT.

This clone showed up just a few times. The chain uses TRBV7-2 and TRBJ1-5; D remains ambiguous. This CDR3 comprises 15 residues. Looked up from germline, CDR1 is SGHTA and CDR2 is FQGNSA. Trimming shortened V by 5 bases and J by 6 bases, and 17 bases separated the two germline ends. In nucleotides, the CDR3 is TGTGCCAGCAGCCCAGAGGGATTCGGCGGTCAGCCCCAGCATTTT. It codes for CASSPEGFGGQPQHF.

This clone was seen once. CDR3 residues: CASSQGFSPLHF. In nucleotides, the CDR3 is TGTGCCAGCAGCCAAGGTTTTTCACCCCTCCACTTT. V and J are TRBV14 and TRBJ1-6; D is undetermined. This CDR3 has 12 residues. V dropped 1 base and J dropped 9 bases, with 4 bases sitting between them. The germline CDR1 and CDR2 sequences are SGHDN and FVKESK.

This clone was seen only a few times. The V call is TRBV2, the J call TRBJ1-5, with D uncertain. Looked up from germline, CDR1 is SNHLY and CDR2 is FYNNEI. Deletions cut 8 bases from V and 4 bases from J, with 15 bases between. This CDR3 is built from 14 residues. The CDR3 sequence: CASHGAAGNQPQHF. The CDR3 DNA reads TGTGCCAGCCACGGAGCGGCGGGGAATCAGCCCCAGCATTTT.

Notes on this clone: The same CDR3 can be traced to other DNA sequences in this sample. The chain links TRBV19 to TRBJ2-7; D is uncertain. Trimming removed 1 base at V and 0 bases at J, with 4 bases between. This CDR3 region has 13 residues. CDR1 is LNHDA, CDR2 SQIVND, per germline (reference sequence). The CDR3 DNA sequence: TGTGCCAGTAGTATAGGGTCCTCCTACGAGCAGTACTTC. This encodes CASSIGSSYEQYF.

This clone occurred a few times. The chain is built from TRBV27 and TRBJ2-7, with 7 bases matching TRBD1. Germline V gene lookup returns CDR1 MNHEY and CDR2 SMNVEV (reference sequence). V lost 3 bases, J lost 5 bases, and 16 bases stayed unmatched. CDR3 length equals 17 residues. CDR3 nucleotide sequence: TGTGCCAGCAGTTTCCTCACCGCGACAGGGAAATCGGACGAGCAGTACTTC. Residues: CASSFLTATGKSDEQYF.

The chain uses TRBV30 and TRBJ1-5, with D uncertain. V was clipped by 3 bases and J by 9 bases, with 12 bases between them. This CDR3 has 12 residues. Looked up from germline, CDR1 is GTSNPN and CDR2 is SVGIG (reference sequence). The CDR3 DNA reads as TGTGCCTGGAGCGGAGGACGAGGGCCCCAGCATTTT. This translates into CAWSGGRGPQHF.

The chain carries TRBV30 and TRBJ1-2; D is unresolved. CDR3 size: 15 residues. From germline, CDR1 is GTSNPN and CDR2 SVGIG (reference sequence). V lost 4 bases and J 4 bases, leaving 19 bases between the germline ends. The chain's CDR3 is CAWIPTLRAGYGYTF. As DNA, the CDR3 is TGTGCCTGGATCCCGACCCTCCGGGCGGGCTATGGCTACACCTTC.

Worth noting for this clone: The same CDR3 arises from other DNA sequences in this sample as well. The gene calls are TRBV30 and TRBJ1-1, with D unclear. The ends were cut back, 0 bases at V and 0 bases at J, with 8 bases in the middle. Germline loops: CDR1 GTSNPN, CDR2 SVGIG (reference sequence). The CDR3 contains 14 residues. Written as DNA, the CDR3 is TGTGCCTGGAGTGTTGGTCAGTTGAACACTGAAGCTTTCTTT. Residues: CAWSVGQLNTEAFF.

This clone was seen at least ten times. At one boundary the junction diverges from the germline segment, which might be a read error. This rearrangement joins TRBV7-7 to TRBJ2-5; the D gene is possibly TRBD1 (6 bases). Per germline, CDR1 SSHAT and CDR2 FNYEAQ (reference sequence). The CDR3 runs to 15 residues. The CDR3 loop reads CASSPTGKSRETQYF. CDR3 DNA sequence: TGTGCTAGCAGCCCCACAGGGAAGTCCCGGGAGACCCAGTACTTC.

This clone was picked up a small number of times. The chain links TRBV6-5 to TRBJ1-2, with 7 nucleotides matching TRBD1. The CDR3 totals 15 residues. CDR1 and CDR2 (germline): MNHEY, SVGAGI. The V and J ends lost 6 bases and 8 bases, in that order; junction bases with no gene match: 15. CDR3 residues: CASSNGRVGTEGYTF. The CDR3 DNA reads as TGTGCCAGCAGCAACGGCCGGGTAGGGACAGAAGGCTACACCTTC.

This chain connects TRBV6-6 to TRBJ1-1; maybe TRBD1 (6 bases). Germline CDR1 and CDR2: MNHNY and SVGAGI (reference sequence). This CDR3 has 12 amino acids. The CDR3 nucleotides are TGTGCATGCAGGGGACAATACACTGAAGCTTTCTTT. This translates into CACRGQYTEAFF.

Comment on this clone: Other DNA sequences of this sample code for an identical CDR3. The chain employs TRBV5-1 and TRBJ1-1, with 7 positions matching TRBD1. Germline trimming cut 3 bases from V and 0 bases from J; bases unmatched to any gene: 5. The CDR3 totals 15 residues. Germline V gene data show CDR1 as SGHRS and CDR2 as YFSETQ. The CDR3 loop is CASSSGQLMNTEAFF. The CDR3 DNA sequence: TGCGCCAGCAGCTCGGGACAGCTTATGAACACTGAAGCTTTCTTT. The full variable domain, with the rest looked up from reference TRBV5-1 and TRBJ1-1, is KAGVTQTPRYLIKTRGQQVTLSCSPISGHRSVSWYQQTPGQGLQFLFEYFSETQRNKGNFPGRFSGRQFSNSRSEMNVSTLELGDSALYLCASSSGQLMNTEAFFGQGTRLTVV.

The chain carries TRBV15 and TRBJ2-2, with D possibly TRBD1 on 5 matching bases. This CDR3 has 15 residues. In germline, CDR1 is LNHNV, CDR2 YYDKDF (reference sequence). Trimming stripped 1 base from V and 0 bases from J, with 6 bases between. CDR3 nucleotide sequence: TGTGCCACCAGCAGAGGACAGCCGAACACCGGGGAGCTGTTTTTT. This encodes CATSRGQPNTGELFF.

The chain is built from TRBV5-1 and TRBJ2-5; 7 bases line up with TRBD1. From germline, CDR1 is SGHRS and CDR2 YFSETQ. The CDR3 covers 16 residues. J was trimmed by 1 base and V by 5 bases; bases with no gene match: 11. The CDR3 DNA reads TGCGCCAGCAGAATGGGGTACAGGGGTCTCCAAGAGACCCAGTACTTC. Residues: CASRMGYRGLQETQYF.

This clone appeared a few times. The chain carries TRBV18 and TRBJ2-7, with no clear D. V was clipped by 4 bases and J by 2 bases, with 12 bases between them. The CDR3 runs 14 residues. Germline-derived CDR1 and CDR2 are KGHSH and LQKENI. Here the CDR3 DNA reads TGTGCCAGCTCACTCGGTGGTGGGACCTACGAGCAGTACTTC. Encoded protein: CASSLGGGTYEQYF.

The chain employs TRBV15 and TRBJ2-3; tentative D call: TRBD2 (6 bases). The CDR3 totals 14 residues. Germline CDR1 LNHNV, CDR2 YYDKDF (reference sequence). V lost 4 bases, J lost 6 bases, and 14 bases lay in between. As DNA, the CDR3 is TGTGCCACCAGCATGGGAACTAGCAAGGATACGCAGTATTTT. This sequence encodes CATSMGTSKDTQYF.

This chain uses TRBV7-9 with TRBJ2-6; D not resolved. CDR3 length equals 15 residues. The V end was cut by 4 bases, the J end by 0 bases, with 7 bases between. Germline CDR1 reads SEHNR; CDR2 reads FQNEAQ (reference sequence). The CDR3: CASSSPVSGANVLTF. The DNA of the CDR3 is TGTGCCAGCAGCTCACCAGTCTCTGGGGCCAACGTCCTGACTTTC.

This clone occurred a few times. The CDR3 sequence: CSSISGSHRAPAFF. In DNA, the CDR3 is TGCAGCTCTATTAGTGGGTCGCACAGGGCGCCAGCTTTCTTT. This chain joins TRBV29-1 and TRBJ1-1; D possibly corresponds to TRBD1 (6 bases). This CDR3 is built from 14 residues. Looked up from germline, CDR1 is SQVTM and CDR2 is ANQGSEA. The germline V and J ends were trimmed by 8 bases and 10 bases, with 26 bases remaining between them.

The DNA for the CDR3 is TGTGCCTGGAGTGATACAGGCACCGCGACCCAGTACTTC. It yields the protein CAWSDTGTATQYF. The chain carries TRBV30 and TRBJ2-5; a weak D match, TRBD1 (5 bases). V dropped 1 base and J dropped 7 bases, with 13 bases sitting between them. CDR1 is GTSNPN, CDR2 SVGIG, per germline (reference sequence). This CDR3 spans 13 amino acids.

The rearrangement joins TRBV10-3 to TRBJ2-1; 7 positions agree with TRBD1. The CDR3 loop spans 15 amino acids. The trim removed 3 bases at V and 9 bases at J, leaving 11 bases unmatched. Germline CDR1 and CDR2: ENHRY and SYGVKD. CDR3 residues: CAISERLQGFAEQFF. DNA of the CDR3: TGTGCCATCAGTGAAAGGTTACAGGGGTTTGCTGAGCAGTTCTTC.

This clone was seen more than once but under ten times. The chain carries TRBV19 and TRBJ1-4, with D unresolved. V lost 0 bases and J lost 0, with 5 bases in between. The V gene's germline CDR1 is LNHDA and CDR2 SQIVND (reference sequence). This CDR3 is 15 amino acids long. In DNA, the CDR3 is TGTGCCAGTAGTATAGATACTGCAACTAATGAAAAACTGTTTTTT. Its protein product is CASSIDTATNEKLFF.

This clone has just one count. The V and J genes are TRBV30 and TRBJ2-1, with D perhaps matching TRBD1 or TRBD2 (5 bases each). Germline CDR1 GTSNPN, CDR2 SVGIG (reference sequence). The V and J ends lost 2 bases and 8 bases respectively, with 13 bases between them. The CDR3 is 13 amino acids. The chain's CDR3 is CAWSRPGGYEQFF. CDR3 nucleotides: TGTGCCTGGAGTAGACCTGGGGGATATGAGCAGTTCTTC.

This clone was seen a few times. The chain carries TRBV4-1 and TRBJ2-7; 9 nucleotides align to TRBD1. Germline values: CDR1 MGHRA, CDR2 YSYEKL. The CDR3 sequence is 14 residues long. V shed 3 bases and J 2 bases; nucleotides not matched to a gene: 2. The CDR3 loop reads CASSHGDRAYEQYF. CDR3 bases: TGCGCCAGCAGCCATGGGGACAGGGCCTACGAGCAGTACTTC.

The chain employs TRBV5-1 and TRBJ2-3, with D perhaps TRBD1 (6 bases). Trimming took 2 bases from V and 2 from J, leaving 15 bases between them. Per germline, CDR1 SGHRS and CDR2 YFSETQ. The CDR3 is 16 amino acids. The CDR3 reads CASSFRTVVNTDTQYF. The CDR3 nucleotides read TGCGCCAGCAGCTTCAGGACAGTTGTTAACACAGATACGCAGTATTTT.

About this clone: Different DNA sequences within this sample yield the same CDR3. This rearrangement joins TRBV30 to TRBJ1-5; D remains unclear. This CDR3 spans 13 amino acids. Germline V lookup: CDR1 GTSNPN, CDR2 SVGIG (reference sequence). V dropped 1 base and J dropped 2 bases, with 6 bases sitting between them. Written as DNA, the CDR3 is TGTGCCTGGAGTGGAGGTGGCAATCAGCCCCAGCATTTT. Protein: CAWSGGGNQPQHF.

This clone was seen more than once but under ten times. The V and J genes are TRBV5-6 and TRBJ1-4, with 7 bases aligning to TRBD1. J was trimmed by 7 bases and V by 3 bases; bases with no gene match: 9. Looked up from germline, CDR1 is SGHDT and CDR2 is YYEEEE. CDR3 length: 15 residues. The CDR3 region is CASSSRTGWGEKLFF. The DNA for the CDR3 is TGTGCCAGCAGCTCACGGACAGGTTGGGGTGAAAAACTGTTTTTT.